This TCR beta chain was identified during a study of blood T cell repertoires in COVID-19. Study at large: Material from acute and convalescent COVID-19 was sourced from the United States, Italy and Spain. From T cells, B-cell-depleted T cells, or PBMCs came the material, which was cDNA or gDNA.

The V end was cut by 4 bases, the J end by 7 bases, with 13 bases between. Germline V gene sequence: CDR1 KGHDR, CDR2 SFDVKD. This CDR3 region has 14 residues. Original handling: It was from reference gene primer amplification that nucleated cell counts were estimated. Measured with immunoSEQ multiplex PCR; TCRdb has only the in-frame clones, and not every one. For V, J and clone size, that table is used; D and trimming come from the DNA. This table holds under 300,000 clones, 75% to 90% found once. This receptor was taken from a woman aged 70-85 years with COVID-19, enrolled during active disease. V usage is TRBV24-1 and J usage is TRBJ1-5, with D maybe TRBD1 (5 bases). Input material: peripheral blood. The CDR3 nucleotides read TGTGCCACCAGTGAAGGGGCAGCGGGGCAGCCCCAGCATTTT. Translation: CATSEGAAGQPQHF.